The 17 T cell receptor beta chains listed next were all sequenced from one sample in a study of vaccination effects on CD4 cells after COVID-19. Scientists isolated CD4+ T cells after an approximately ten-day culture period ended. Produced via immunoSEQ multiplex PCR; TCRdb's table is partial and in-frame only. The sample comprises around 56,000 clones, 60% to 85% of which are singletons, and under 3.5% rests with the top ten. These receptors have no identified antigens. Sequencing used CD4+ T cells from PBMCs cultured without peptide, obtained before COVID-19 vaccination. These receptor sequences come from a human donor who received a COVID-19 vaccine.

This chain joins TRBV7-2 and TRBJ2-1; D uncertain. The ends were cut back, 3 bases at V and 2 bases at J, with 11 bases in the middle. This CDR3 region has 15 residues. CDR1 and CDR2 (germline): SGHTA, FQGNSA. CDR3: CASSFELGPYNEQFF. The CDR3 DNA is TGTGCCAGCAGCTTTGAACTTGGACCCTACAATGAGCAGTTCTTC.

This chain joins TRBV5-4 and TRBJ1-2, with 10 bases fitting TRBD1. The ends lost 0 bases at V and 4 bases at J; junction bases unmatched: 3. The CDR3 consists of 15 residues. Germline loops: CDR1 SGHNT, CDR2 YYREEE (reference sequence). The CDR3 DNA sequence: TGTGCCAGCAGCTTGGCCGGGACAGGGGTCTATGGCTACACCTTC. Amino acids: CASSLAGTGVYGYTF.

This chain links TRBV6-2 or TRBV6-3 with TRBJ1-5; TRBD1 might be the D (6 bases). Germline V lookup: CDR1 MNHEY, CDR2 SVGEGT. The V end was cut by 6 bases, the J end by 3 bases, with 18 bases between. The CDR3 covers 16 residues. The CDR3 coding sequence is TGTGCCAGCAGCAGTGGTGCGACAGGCTTCAATCAGCCCCAGCATTTT. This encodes CASSSGATGFNQPQHF.

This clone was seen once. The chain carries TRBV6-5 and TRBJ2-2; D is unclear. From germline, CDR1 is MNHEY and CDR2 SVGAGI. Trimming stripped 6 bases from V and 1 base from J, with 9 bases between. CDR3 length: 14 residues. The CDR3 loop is CASRQRLNTGELFF. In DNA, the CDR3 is TGTGCCAGCAGGCAGAGACTGAACACCGGGGAGCTGTTTTTT.

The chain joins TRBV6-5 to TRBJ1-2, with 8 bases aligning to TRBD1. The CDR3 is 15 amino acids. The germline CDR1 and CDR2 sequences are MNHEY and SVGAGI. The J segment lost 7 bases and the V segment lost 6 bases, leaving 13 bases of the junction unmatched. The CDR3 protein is CASRNFGQGGLGYTF. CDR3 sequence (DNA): TGTGCCAGCAGAAACTTTGGACAGGGAGGTCTTGGCTACACCTTC.

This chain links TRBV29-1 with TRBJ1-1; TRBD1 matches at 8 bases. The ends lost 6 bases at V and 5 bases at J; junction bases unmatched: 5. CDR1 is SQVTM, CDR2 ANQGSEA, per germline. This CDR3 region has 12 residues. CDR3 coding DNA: TGCAGCGTCAATCAGGGGGCGACTGAAGCTTTCTTT. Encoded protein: CSVNQGATEAFF.

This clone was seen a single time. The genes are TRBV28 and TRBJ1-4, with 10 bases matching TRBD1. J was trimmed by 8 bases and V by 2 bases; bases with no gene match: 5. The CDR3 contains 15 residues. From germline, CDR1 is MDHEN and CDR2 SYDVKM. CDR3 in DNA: TGTGCCAGCAGTTTAAGGACAGGGGGGCTGGAAAAACTGTTTTTT. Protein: CASSLRTGGLEKLFF.

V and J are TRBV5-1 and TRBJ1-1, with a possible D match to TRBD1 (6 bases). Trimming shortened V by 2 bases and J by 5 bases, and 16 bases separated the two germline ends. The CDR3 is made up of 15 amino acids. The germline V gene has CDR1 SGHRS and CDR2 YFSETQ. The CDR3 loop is CASSLVPGVRTEAFF. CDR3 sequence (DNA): TGCGCCAGCAGCTTAGTTCCAGGGGTAAGAACTGAAGCTTTCTTT.

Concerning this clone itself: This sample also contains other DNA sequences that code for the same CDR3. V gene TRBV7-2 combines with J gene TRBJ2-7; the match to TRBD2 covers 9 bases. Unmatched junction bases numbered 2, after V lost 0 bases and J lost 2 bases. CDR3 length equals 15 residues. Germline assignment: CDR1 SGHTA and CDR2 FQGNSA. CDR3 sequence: CASSLAAGGPYEQYV. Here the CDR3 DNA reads TGTGCCAGCAGCTTAGCGGCGGGGGGGCCCTACGAGCAGTACGTC.

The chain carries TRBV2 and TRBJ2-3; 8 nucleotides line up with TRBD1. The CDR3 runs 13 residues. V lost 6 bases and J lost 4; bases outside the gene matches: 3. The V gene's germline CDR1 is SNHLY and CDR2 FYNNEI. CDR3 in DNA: TGTGCCAGCAGGGACAGGGTGCCAGATACGCAGTATTTT. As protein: CASRDRVPDTQYF.

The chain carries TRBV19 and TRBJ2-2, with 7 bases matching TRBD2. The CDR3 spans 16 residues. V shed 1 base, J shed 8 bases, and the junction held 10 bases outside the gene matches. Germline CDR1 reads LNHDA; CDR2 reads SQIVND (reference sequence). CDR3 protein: CASSIGLAGGRGELFF. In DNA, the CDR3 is TGTGCCAGTAGTATAGGACTAGCCGGAGGTAGAGGGGAGCTGTTTTTT.

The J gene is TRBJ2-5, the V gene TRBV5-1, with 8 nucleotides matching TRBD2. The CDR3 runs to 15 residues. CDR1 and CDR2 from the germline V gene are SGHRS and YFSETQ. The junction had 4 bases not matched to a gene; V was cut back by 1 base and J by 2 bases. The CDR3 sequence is CASSLISGEQETQYF. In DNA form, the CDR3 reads TGCGCCAGCAGCTTGATTAGCGGGGAACAAGAGACCCAGTACTTC.

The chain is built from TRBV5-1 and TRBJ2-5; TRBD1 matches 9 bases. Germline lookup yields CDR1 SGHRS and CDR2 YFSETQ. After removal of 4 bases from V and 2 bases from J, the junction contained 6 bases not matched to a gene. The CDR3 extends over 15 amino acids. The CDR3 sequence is CASSPRTGVQETQYF. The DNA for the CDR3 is TGCGCCAGCAGCCCGCGGACAGGGGTTCAAGAGACCCAGTACTTC.

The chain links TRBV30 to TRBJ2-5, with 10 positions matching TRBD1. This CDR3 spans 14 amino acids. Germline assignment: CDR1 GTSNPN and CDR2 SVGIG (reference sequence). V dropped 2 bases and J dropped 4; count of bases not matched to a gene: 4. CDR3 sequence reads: CAWSPGQGLETQYF. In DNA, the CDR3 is TGTGCCTGGAGTCCGGGACAGGGGTTAGAGACCCAGTACTTC.

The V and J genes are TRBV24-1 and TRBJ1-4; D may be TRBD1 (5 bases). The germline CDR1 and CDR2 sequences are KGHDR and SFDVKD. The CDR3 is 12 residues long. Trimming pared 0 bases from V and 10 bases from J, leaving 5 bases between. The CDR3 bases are TGTGCCACCAGTGATTTGAGGGGAAAACTGTTTTTT. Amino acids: CATSDLRGKLFF.

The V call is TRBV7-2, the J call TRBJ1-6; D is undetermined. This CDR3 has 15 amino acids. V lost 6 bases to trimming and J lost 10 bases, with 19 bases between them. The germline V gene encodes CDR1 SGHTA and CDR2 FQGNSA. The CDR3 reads CASRTGLALPSPLHF. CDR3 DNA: TGTGCCAGCAGGACGGGGTTAGCGCTTCCATCACCCCTCCACTTT. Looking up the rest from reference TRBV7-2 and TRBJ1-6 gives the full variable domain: GAGVSQSPSNKVTEKGKDVELRCDPISGHTALYWYRQSLGQGLEFLIYFQGNSAPDKSGLPSDRFSAERTGGSVSTLTIQRTQQEDSAVYLCASRTGLALPSPLHFGNGTRLTVT.

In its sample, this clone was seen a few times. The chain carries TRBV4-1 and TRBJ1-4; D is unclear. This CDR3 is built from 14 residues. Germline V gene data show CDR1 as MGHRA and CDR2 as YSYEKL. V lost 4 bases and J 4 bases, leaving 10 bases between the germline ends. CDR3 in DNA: TGCGCCAGCAGCCGTCCCGGCTTTAATGAAAAACTGTTTTTT. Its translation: CASSRPGFNEKLFF.